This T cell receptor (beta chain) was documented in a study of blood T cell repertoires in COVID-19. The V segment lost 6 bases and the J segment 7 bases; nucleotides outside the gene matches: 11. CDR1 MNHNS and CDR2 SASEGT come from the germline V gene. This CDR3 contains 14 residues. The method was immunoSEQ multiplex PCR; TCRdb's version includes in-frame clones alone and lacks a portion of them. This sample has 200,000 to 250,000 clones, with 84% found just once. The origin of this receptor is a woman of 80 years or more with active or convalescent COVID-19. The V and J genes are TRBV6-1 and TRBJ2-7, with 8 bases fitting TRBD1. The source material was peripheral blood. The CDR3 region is CASRGQAVTKEQYF. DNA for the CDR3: TGTGCCAGCAGGGGACAGGCCGTGACGAAAGAGCAGTACTTC.